This T cell receptor beta chain was captured by sequencing in a study of radiotherapy plus CTLA-4 blockade in lung cancer. Study-wide results and limits: Clones derived from tumor TCRs expanded in blood after radiotherapy plus ipilimumab.

Germline CDR1 SGDLS, CDR2 YYNGEE. The CDR3 loop spans 18 amino acids. The V and J ends lost 0 bases and 2 bases respectively, with 20 bases between them. Patients in the study, people with chemo-refractory metastatic non-small-cell lung cancer, received focal radiation plus ipilimumab CTLA-4 blockade. Concerning this clone: The antigen is undetermined.

TCRdb's copy holds only in-frame clones and misses some; the assay was immunoSEQ multiplex PCR. Of about 32,000 clones listed, 70% are singletons. The sequence derives from a human donor with non-small cell lung cancer who had stable disease on radiotherapy plus ipilimumab. The gene calls are TRBV9 and TRBJ1-1; the D gene is possibly TRBD1 (6 bases). The starting material was peripheral blood, obtained from a patient treated with radiotherapy plus ipilimumab. The CDR3 DNA is TGTGCCAGCAGCGTAGATGGGGGCCAGGGATATTTCAACACTGAAGCTTTCTTT. Encoded protein: CASSVDGGQGYFNTEAFF.